Below are 17 T cell receptor beta chains sequenced from a single sample in a study of blood T cell repertoires in COVID-19. Method: immunoSEQ multiplex PCR; TCRdb's copy keeps in-frame clones and lacks some. The repertoire holds over 250,000 clones, with 70% to 90% as singletons. What was sequenced was peripheral blood. Every receptor here comes from a woman aged 45-65 years with COVID-19, enrolled during active disease.

A few counts support this clone. The gene calls are TRBV5-1 and TRBJ1-1; the D gene is possibly TRBD1 (5 bases). This CDR3 contains 14 residues. V was cut by 4 bases and J by 4 bases, with 14 bases left in between. Per the germline V gene, CDR1 is SGHRS and CDR2 is YFSETQ. The CDR3 here is CASSIQVTGTEAFF. The CDR3 nucleotides read TGCGCCAGCAGCATACAGGTTACGGGCACTGAAGCTTTCTTT.

The rearrangement joins TRBV30 to TRBJ1-2, with TRBD1 identical over 7 bases. The CDR3 loop spans 15 amino acids. V lost 5 bases to trimming and J lost 1 base; unmatched junction nucleotides: 10. The germline CDR1 and CDR2 sequences are GTSNPN and SVGIG (reference sequence). DNA for the CDR3: TGTGCCTGGGGGGCTGACAGGGCCCGTAACTATGGCTACACCTTC. This translates into CAWGADRARNYGYTF. The full variable domain, its missing parts supplied by reference TRBV30 and TRBJ1-2, is SQTIHQWPATLVQPVGSPLSLECTVEGTSNPNLYWYRQAAGRGLQLLFYSVGIGQISSEVPQNLSASRPQDRQFILSSKKLLLSDSGFYLCAWGADRARNYGYTFGSGTRLTVV.

The V and J genes are TRBV19 and TRBJ2-1, with D uncertain. The CDR3 loop spans 16 amino acids. The V end lost 3 bases, the J end lost 5 bases, and 17 bases lay between the germline ends. Germline V gene lookup returns CDR1 LNHDA and CDR2 SQIVND (reference sequence). The CDR3 sequence: CASSMAQFITHNEQFF. DNA for the CDR3: TGTGCCAGTAGTATGGCTCAATTTATAACCCACAATGAGCAGTTCTTC. Full variable domain (remainder filled in from reference TRBV19 and TRBJ2-1): DGGITQSPKYLFRKEGQNVTLSCEQNLNHDAMYWYRQDPGQGLRLIYYSQIVNDFQKGDIAEGYSVSREKKESFPLTVTSAQKNPTAFYLCASSMAQFITHNEQFFGPGTRLTVL.

The gene calls are TRBV6-4 and TRBJ1-6; tentative D call: TRBD1 (5 bases). Trimming removed 0 bases at V and 6 bases at J, with 9 bases between. Germline V gives CDR1 MRHNA, CDR2 SNTAGT. This CDR3 has 15 residues. This CDR3 reads CASSDSPGPNSPLHF. The CDR3 nucleotides read TGTGCCAGCAGTGACTCTCCAGGGCCTAATTCACCCCTCCACTTT.

The chain recombines TRBV5-4 with TRBJ2-1, with 7 nucleotides matching TRBD1. Looked up from germline, CDR1 is SGHNT and CDR2 is YYREEE (reference sequence). V was pared by 2 bases and J by 0 bases, with 5 bases of the junction left unmatched. The CDR3 is made up of 16 amino acids. The CDR3 spells CASSFGGQSSYNEQFF. The CDR3 DNA reads TGTGCCAGCAGCTTTGGGGGACAGAGCTCCTACAATGAGCAGTTCTTC.

The rearrangement uses TRBV6-5 and TRBJ1-2; 12 bases are a match to TRBD1. Germline loops: CDR1 MNHEY, CDR2 SVGAGI. CDR3 length: 15 residues. J lost 7 bases, V lost 7 bases, and 10 bases had no gene match. The CDR3 reads CASKPMGQGARGYTF. The DNA of the CDR3 is TGTGCCAGCAAACCGATGGGACAGGGGGCGCGTGGCTACACCTTC.

The chain employs TRBV6-5 and TRBJ1-6; weak D call: TRBD1 (6 bases). Germline loops: CDR1 MNHEY, CDR2 SVGAGI. The CDR3 has 15 amino acids. The V and J ends lost 6 bases and 1 base respectively, with 10 bases between them. Written as DNA, the CDR3 is TGTGCCAGCAGGGAGGGGGGGTCCTATAATTCACCCCTCCACTTT. It codes for CASREGGSYNSPLHF.

CDR3 sequence (DNA): TGTGCCACCAGTGATTTGCTCAGGGTAAATGAGCAGTTCTTC. Amino acids: CATSDLLRVNEQFF. The rearrangement joins TRBV24-1 to TRBJ2-1; the D gene is possibly TRBD1 (5 bases). The V end lost 0 bases, the J end lost 7 bases, and 9 bases lay between the germline ends. Per the germline V gene, CDR1 is KGHDR and CDR2 is SFDVKD. This CDR3 contains 14 residues.

The chain employs TRBV5-1 and TRBJ2-1; 10 nucleotides line up with TRBD2. After removal of 4 bases from V and 5 bases from J, the junction contained 15 bases not matched to a gene. This CDR3 region has 18 residues. In germline, CDR1 is SGHRS, CDR2 YFSETQ. Here the CDR3 DNA reads TGCGCCAGCAGCCCGGGACTAGCGATGGTCCGCCGTGACAATGAGCAGTTCTTC. The encoded protein is CASSPGLAMVRRDNEQFF.

V gene TRBV6-1 combines with J gene TRBJ2-2; the match to TRBD2 covers 10 bases. Germline CDR1 MNHNS, CDR2 SASEGT. The CDR3 contains 16 residues. With V trimmed by 4 bases and J by 5 bases, 7 bases remained unmatched. The CDR3 coding sequence is TGTGCCAGCAGTGCGGCTAGCGGGAGACTAACCGGGGAGCTGTTTTTT. Protein sequence: CASSAASGRLTGELFF.

J is TRBJ1-3 and V is TRBV5-1, with 7 bases aligning to TRBD1. CDR1 and CDR2 from the germline V gene are SGHRS and YFSETQ. The CDR3 has 14 residues. V lost 4 bases and J lost 6; bases outside the gene matches: 7. This CDR3 reads CASSLPGQTNTIYF. The CDR3 DNA follows: TGCGCCAGCAGCCTACCGGGACAGACAAACACCATATATTTT.

This chain uses TRBV28 with TRBJ2-1, with 9 bases matching TRBD2. Germline V gives CDR1 MDHEN, CDR2 SYDVKM. This CDR3 contains 13 residues. V was clipped by 5 bases and J by 9 bases; unmatched bases: 5. This chain's CDR3 is CASSLGTSSEQFF. The CDR3 DNA reads as TGTGCCAGCAGTCTGGGGACTAGCAGTGAGCAGTTCTTC.

This clone was counted once. The chain joins TRBV19 to TRBJ2-2; D ambiguous. V was trimmed by 7 bases and J by 0 bases, leaving 21 bases between them. Germline V gene sequence: CDR1 LNHDA, CDR2 SQIVND (reference sequence). This CDR3 has 18 amino acids. Written as DNA, the CDR3 is TGTGCCAGTACATCCGCGGCGGTGATTAACTCGAACACCGGGGAGCTGTTTTTT. It specifies CASTSAAVINSNTGELFF.

The chain couples TRBV4-1 to TRBJ2-5, with a weak D call TRBD2 (7 bases). The CDR3 extends over 18 amino acids. Germline V gene lookup returns CDR1 MGHRA and CDR2 YSYEKL. Deletions cut 7 bases from V and 1 base from J, with 25 bases between. CDR3: CASTHGRLGGGPQETQYF. For the CDR3, the DNA is TGCGCCAGCACCCACGGACGACTAGGGGGAGGGCCCCAAGAGACCCAGTACTTC.

This chain uses TRBV14 with TRBJ1-1; the D gene is possibly TRBD1 (5 bases). Trimming pared 2 bases from V and 2 bases from J, leaving 18 bases between. The CDR3 is made up of 17 amino acids. Germline CDR1 SGHDN, CDR2 FVKESK. The DNA of the CDR3 is TGTGCCAGCAGCCAATACCGGGGGGAGATGACTAACACTGAAGCTTTCTTT. Encoded protein: CASSQYRGEMTNTEAFF.

CDR3 protein: CASSHRGELAKNIQYF. The CDR3 DNA reads as TGTGCCAGCAGCCACCGGGGGGAGCTAGCCAAAAACATTCAGTACTTC. The chain recombines TRBV11-3 with TRBJ2-4; 7 bases agree with TRBD2. The CDR3 consists of 16 residues. CDR1 and CDR2 (germline): SGHNT, YENEEA. The ends lost 5 bases at V and 0 bases at J; junction bases unmatched: 7. The complete variable domain, with remaining parts taken from reference TRBV11-3 and TRBJ2-4, reads EAGVVQSPRYKIIEKKQPVAFWCNPISGHNTLYWYLQNLGQGPELLIRYENEEAVDDSQLPKDRFSAERLKGVDSTLKIQPAELGDSAVYLCASSHRGELAKNIQYFGAGTRLSVL.

The V and J genes are TRBV30 and TRBJ1-2; 11 bases line up with TRBD1. The CDR3 totals 15 residues. CDR1 and CDR2 (germline): GTSNPN, SVGIG (reference sequence). Germline trimming cut 4 bases from V and 8 bases from J; bases unmatched to any gene: 12. The CDR3 region has the DNA TGTGCCTGGAAGACATTCGGACAGGGGGCTTCAGGCTACACCTTC. This translates into CAWKTFGQGASGYTF.